This TCR beta chain emerged from a study of blood T cells in healthy people across ages. Next came a second PCR, run for about 6 to 11 cycles, which used a sample-barcoded 5' primer along with a J-beta primer mix. TCRdb processed the 5' RACE reads anew with MiXCR; each CDR3 protein has one entry. The sample shows about 640,000 distinct CDR3 sequences, 58% of them seen only once. Regarding this clonotype: Antigen: not known.

General study points: Age brought a roughly linear fall in TCR beta diversity measured per million T cells. In long-lived donors, naive CD4+ cell counts and diversity exceeded those of aged donors.

Ranging in age from about 6 to 95, the donors were healthy Caucasian individuals from Russia. Total RNA extraction produced at least 5.5 micrograms (per sample) for the study. V was pared by 5 bases and J by 5 bases, with 5 bases of the junction left unmatched. The CDR3 extends over 12 amino acids. Germline loops: CDR1 DFQATT, CDR2 SNEGSKA (reference sequence). The sequencing sample was made of blood. This receptor was obtained from a man in his 60s in good health. The chain joins TRBV20-1 to TRBJ2-7; 8 bases match TRBD2. The CDR3 coding sequence is TGCAGTGCTGGGACTAGTTCTCACGAGCAGTACTTC. This translates into CSAGTSSHEQYF.